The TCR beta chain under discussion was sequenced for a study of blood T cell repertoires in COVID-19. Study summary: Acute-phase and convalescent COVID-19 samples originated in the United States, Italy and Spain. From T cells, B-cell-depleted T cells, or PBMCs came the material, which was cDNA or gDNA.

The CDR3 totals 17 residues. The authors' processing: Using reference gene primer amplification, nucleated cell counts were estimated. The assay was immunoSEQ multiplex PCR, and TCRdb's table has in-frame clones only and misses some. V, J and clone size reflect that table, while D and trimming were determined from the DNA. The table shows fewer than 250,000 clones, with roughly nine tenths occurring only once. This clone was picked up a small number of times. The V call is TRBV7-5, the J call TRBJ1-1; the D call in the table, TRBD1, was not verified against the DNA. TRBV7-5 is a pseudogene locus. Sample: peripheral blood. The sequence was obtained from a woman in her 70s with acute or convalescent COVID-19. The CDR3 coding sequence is TGTGTCAGAAGCTTAGGGGCTTTACAGGGAAAGACGACTGAAGCTTTCTTT. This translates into CVRSLGALQGKTTEAFF.